Listed below are T cell receptor beta chains from one sample, sequenced in a study of beta chain features in type 1 diabetes. Assay: immunoSEQ multiplex PCR; the TCRdb copy retains only in-frame clones and omits some. The sample consists of about 290,000 clones, roughly 8% of them appearing once. Sequencing used central memory CD4+ T cells from blood. These receptors originate from a young woman in good health. The CDR3 runs from the conserved cysteine through the conserved F or W. D genes are given only for firm matches. A row's size may be missing; if present it is once, few, many or a size class.

CSVEQGAEETQYF TGCAGCGTTGAACAGGGGGCTGAGGAGACCCAGTACTTC TRBD1 TRBJ2-5 TRBV29-1 NA
CAISPRNGNEQFF TGTGCCATCAGTCCAAGAAACGGGAATGAGCAGTTCTTC NA TRBJ2-1 TRBV10-3 NA
CASSPEWTNTEAFF TGTGCCAGTAGCCCCGAATGGACGAACACTGAAGCTTTCTTT NA TRBJ1-1 TRBV19 few
CATSRDKIQGYTF TGTGCCACCAGCAGAGATAAGATTCAGGGCTACACCTTC NA TRBJ1-2 TRBV15 few
CASSPGRLTGELFF TGTGCCAGCAGCCCCGGGCGCCTCACCGGGGAGCTGTTTTTT NA TRBJ2-2 TRBV7-9 NA
CASTKQTSTDTQYF TGTGCCAGCACGAAGCAGACTAGCACAGATACGCAGTATTTT NA TRBJ2-3 TRBV27 few
CASSLRALDTQYF TGTGCCAGCAGCTTAAGGGCCCTAGATACGCAGTATTTT NA TRBJ2-3 TRBV7-9 few
CSVDSLAGGSSYNEQFF TGCAGCGTTGACAGCCTAGCGGGAGGGAGCTCCTACAATGAGCAGTTCTTC TRBD2 TRBJ2-1 TRBV29-1 few
CATSPDRSQPQHF TGTGCCACCAGTCCCGACAGGTCCCAGCCCCAGCATTTT NA TRBJ1-5 TRBV15 many
CASSSGVTNEKLFF TGTGCCAGCAGCTCAGGGGTAACTAATGAAAAACTGTTTTTT NA TRBJ1-4 TRBV7-2 NA
CASSLNGDYEQYF TGCGCCAGCAGCTTGAACGGGGACTACGAGCAGTACTTC NA TRBJ2-7 TRBV5-1 NA
CASSLVAGAQYNEQFF TGTGCCAGCAGCTTAGTAGCGGGGGCCCAATACAATGAGCAGTTCTTC TRBD2 TRBJ2-1 TRBV7-2 NA
CASSLGRGSYSGLFF TGTGCCAGCAGCTTAGGTCGGGGCTCCTATTCGGGACTGTTTTTT NA TRBJ1-4 TRBV13 many
CASSLNPKGASTGELFF TGTGCCAGCAGCTTAAACCCCAAGGGTGCAAGCACCGGGGAGCTGTTTTTT NA TRBJ2-2 TRBV7-9 NA
CASSRSRGLADTQYF TGTGCCAGCAGTCGATCGCGGGGGCTGGCAGATACGCAGTATTTT NA TRBJ2-3 TRBV2 few
CSVEAASYGYTF TGCAGCGTTGAGGCCGCCTCGTATGGCTACACCTTC NA TRBJ1-2 TRBV29-1 few
CATSRRSQAAEAFF TGTGCCACCAGCAGAAGGTCCCAAGCAGCTGAAGCTTTCTTT NA TRBJ1-1 TRBV15 few
CASSFGLYNEQFF TGTGCCAGCAGCTTTGGACTTTACAATGAGCAGTTCTTC NA TRBJ2-1 TRBV7-3 few
CASSLNRGSTDTQYF TGTGCCAGCAGCTTAAACAGGGGGAGCACAGATACGCAGTATTTT TRBD1 TRBJ2-3 TRBV5-6 NA
CASSSLGDGNTIYF TGTGCCAGCAGCTCCCTGGGGGATGGAAACACCATATATTTT NA TRBJ1-3 TRBV7-2 NA
CASTAGTAQDYGYTF TGTGCCAGTACGGCCGGGACAGCACAAGACTATGGCTACACCTTC TRBD1 TRBJ1-2 TRBV19 NA
CASSLRDSRSYEQYF TGTGCCAGTAGTTTACGGGACAGTCGGTCCTACGAGCAGTACTTC TRBD1 TRBJ2-7 TRBV19 NA
CAIGGTATNEKLFF TGTGCCATCGGCGGGACAGCAACTAATGAAAAACTGTTTTTT TRBD1 TRBJ1-4 TRBV10-3 many
CAISEVGNEKLFF TGTGCCATCAGTGAGGTGGGCAATGAAAAACTGTTTTTT NA TRBJ1-4 TRBV10-3 few
CASSPARYEQYF TGTGCCAGCAGCCCAGCCCGCTACGAGCAGTACTTC NA TRBJ2-7 TRBV7-2 few
CASSSQATNEKLFF TGTGCCAGCAGCTCCCAGGCAACTAATGAAAAACTGTTTTTT NA TRBJ1-4 TRBV7-2 few
CASSGERQGSNRTDTQYF TGTGCCAGCAGCGGAGAGCGACAGGGAAGTAATCGCACAGATACGCAGTATTTT TRBD1 TRBJ2-3 TRBV7-3 few
CASSEDRVGNEKLFF TGTGCCAGCAGCGAAGACAGGGTCGGGAATGAAAAACTGTTTTTT TRBD1 TRBJ1-4 TRBV2 few
CASSLTGPSSGANVLTF TGTGCCAGCTCCTTGACAGGGCCTAGCTCTGGGGCCAACGTCCTGACTTTC TRBD1 TRBJ2-6 TRBV2 NA
CASSSYRNTEAFF TGTGCCAGCAGCTCCTATCGAAACACTGAAGCTTTCTTT NA TRBJ1-1 TRBV7-9 few
CASRDGTGITDTQYF TGTGCCAGCAGAGACGGGACAGGTATCACAGATACGCAGTATTTT TRBD1 TRBJ2-3 TRBV7-9 few
CASSQDGTHSGNTIYF TGTGCCAGCAGCCAAGATGGCACCCACTCTGGAAACACCATATATTTT NA TRBJ1-3 TRBV4-2 NA
CASSFFLAGGGVGETQYF TGTGCCAGCAGCTTCTTCCTAGCGGGGGGAGGGGTTGGCGAGACCCAGTACTTC TRBD2 TRBJ2-5 TRBV7-2 few
CASRTLEGGTGELFF TGTGCCAGCAGAACACTCGAAGGAGGCACCGGGGAGCTGTTTTTT NA TRBJ2-2 TRBV27 few
CASSLQSPSGFRTDTQYF TGTGCCAGCAGCTTACAAAGCCCATCAGGGTTTCGCACAGATACGCAGTATTTT NA TRBJ2-3 TRBV11-2 many
CASSVGRVKETQYF TGTGCCAGCAGCGTCGGACGAGTTAAGGAGACCCAGTACTTC NA TRBJ2-5 TRBV5-6 few
CASSGGNTIYF TGTGCCAGCAGCGGAGGTAACACCATATATTTT NA TRBJ1-3 TRBV4-2 few
CASSSKPLGIGGGSQYF TGTGCCAGCAGCTCAAAGCCCCTCGGAATCGGCGGGGGCTCCCAGTATTTT NA TRBJ2-3 TRBV7-2 once
CASSRTSGRQYEQYF TGTGCCAGCAGCCGCACCAGCGGGAGACAATACGAGCAGTACTTC TRBD2 TRBJ2-7 TRBV7-2 few
CASSIRRGETQYF TGTGCCAGTAGTATCCGAAGGGGAGAGACCCAGTACTTC NA TRBJ2-5 TRBV19 NA
CASSPQGQATDTQYF TGTGCCAGCAGCCCCCAGGGACAGGCGACAGATACGCAGTATTTT TRBD1 TRBJ2-3 TRBV9 many
CASTNSPGLSTEAFF TGTGCCAGTACAAACTCCCCAGGGCTAAGCACTGAAGCTTTCTTT NA TRBJ1-1 TRBV18 NA